This record concerns one T cell receptor beta chain sequence. Its antigen is undetermined. The data are from a study of human T cells and chemical hapten exposure. Total RNA was extracted from unfractionated whole blood. The study used a library that attached unique molecular identifiers to individual cDNA molecules. As handled by the study authors: Sample TCR totals centred on a median of around 96,000, ranging roughly 20,000 to 700,000. In TCRdb, the reads were re-called with MiXCR into one record per CDR3 protein. The V and J calls reflect TCRdb's pipeline rather than the authors' work. The table records about 120,000 distinct CDR3 sequences, approximately 9% of them present only once. Whole-study findings and limits: With regard to DPC sensitization, TCRs above 1 in 1000 frequency did not change.

Sequenced: whole blood. The receptor was derived from a human donor in good health. Some clones in this sample may be carry-over from other donors' samples.

CDR3 nucleotides: TGCGCCACCTCAGGGTCCGGGGGGAGCTCCTACAATGAGCAGTTCTTC. Residues: CATSGSGGSSYNEQFF. The V gene is TRBV5-1, the J gene TRBJ2-1; the match to TRBD2 covers 7 bases. V shed 9 bases and J 0 bases; nucleotides not matched to a gene: 12. CDR1 is SGHRS and CDR2 is YFSETQ in the germline V gene. The CDR3 is 16 residues long.